Listed below are T cell receptor beta chains from one sample, sequenced in a study of T cells in localized non-small cell lung cancer. Sequencing was performed with immunoSEQ multiplex PCR; in TCRdb, only in-frame clones are kept and a portion is missing. The table has 75,000 to 95,000 clones, roughly 87% seen once; the top ten hold 15%. Sequencing used peripheral blood, obtained before any cancer treatment. The source of these receptors is a man aged 40-75 years with stage I squamous cell lung carcinoma. CDR3s include the opening cysteine and the closing phenylalanine or tryptophan. Clone size is shown for a subset of rows, as once, few, many or a class of expanded clone.

size	J	V	CDR3
few	TRBJ1-1	TRBV19	CASSQGTGTEAFF
NA	TRBJ1-3	TRBV7-8	CASSLPQGSSGNTIYF
NA	TRBJ1-1	TRBV13	CASSFPGQHANTEAFF
NA	TRBJ2-5	TRBV5-1	CASSLLGTIQETQYF
NA	TRBJ1-3	TRBV7-9	CASSLWASLSGNTIYF
once	TRBJ2-4	TRBV5-1	CASSLGNRPLAKNIQYF
once	TRBJ2-3	TRBV15	CATSGGFGDLDTQYF
once	TRBJ1-5	TRBV12-5	CASASDSSRPQHF
NA	TRBJ2-7	TRBV10-3	CAIRVTKGYEQYF
NA	TRBJ2-2	TRBV30	CAWSLATGELFF
NA	TRBJ1-2	TRBV20-1	CSVGSYGYTF
NA	TRBJ1-5	TRBV4-3	CASSQRQVNQPQHF
NA	TRBJ1-1	TRBV28	CASSIVGGKAFF
NA	TRBJ2-7	TRBV10-3	CAISLAVGTYEQYF
NA	TRBJ1-3	TRBV19	CASSARGHGNTIYF
NA	TRBJ2-4	TRBV7-9	CASSFRQGAEKNIQYF
NA	TRBJ2-6	TRBV7-9	CASGAASGANVLTF
few	TRBJ1-3	TRBV4-1	CASSQEAQTGTSGNTIYF
NA	TRBJ2-7	TRBV7-6	CASSLGAGDYEQYF
NA	TRBJ2-7	TRBV14	CASSQAFGGLYEQYF
NA	TRBJ1-1	TRBV6-5	CASSRDDRQNTEAFF
NA	TRBJ2-2	TRBV4-3	CASSQRLFDRGTGELFF
NA	TRBJ1-2	TRBV6-1	CASNTGTGGIFGYTF
NA	TRBJ1-2	TRBV19	CASSMGDFYGYTF
NA	TRBJ2-3	TRBV5-1	CASSTLAGGRGTDTQYF
once	TRBJ2-2	TRBV4-1	CASSRWDTGELFF
NA	TRBJ2-4	TRBV19	CASSIQSFGTKNIQYF
NA	TRBJ1-2	TRBV6-5	CASSYSHGPYGYTF
NA	TRBJ2-2	TRBV5-1	CASSSGQGAMGELFF
NA	TRBJ2-7	TRBV6-5	CASSWITGVGAYEQYF
NA	TRBJ1-1	TRBV6-1	CASSENRGETEAFF
NA	TRBJ1-2	TRBV7-2	CASSLETGAYGYTLGYTF
NA	TRBJ1-3	TRBV5-4	CASSRTGSSGNTIYF
NA	TRBJ1-5	TRBV7-8	CASSWGDRLYQPQHF
NA	TRBJ1-2	TRBV12-1	CASSFGRDRRYYGYTF
NA	TRBJ2-6	TRBV5-4	CASREQDSGANVLTF
NA	TRBJ1-6	TRBV19	CASRGQAVGSPLHF
NA	TRBJ1-2	TRBV9	CASSPGQANYGYTF
NA	TRBJ2-3	TRBV7-2	CASSAQRGGLGDTQYF
NA	TRBJ2-7	TRBV7-2	CASSQDRGSYEQYF
NA	TRBJ1-2	TRBV28	CASSLIQPKDNYGYTF
NA	TRBJ1-4	TRBV5-5	CASSTLQGLTEKLFF